The source of this T cell receptor beta chain is a study of T cell repertoires in cytomegalovirus infection. Study context: Shared public TCR beta signatures pointed to both CMV infection and a matching HLA type.

This clonotype has only a few counts. Its antigen is unknown. Overall study results and limits: The ex vivo response was dominated by HLA-C-restricted CMV-specific TCR beta clonotypes.

The CDR3 is 13 residues long. Unmatched junction bases numbered 7, after V lost 7 bases and J lost 10 bases. Each CDR3 protein is one row after TCRdb ran MiXCR on the reads. The sample has some 920,000 distinct CDR3 sequences, roughly a third seen once. The chain recombines TRBV12-3 or TRBV12-4 with TRBJ2-1; the match to TRBD1 covers 10 bases. The receptor comes from a human donor in good health (CMV status not recorded). Some clones in this sample may be carry-over from other donors' samples. This sample comprised cultured CD8+ T cells from PBMCs, obtained from culture after CMV antigen stimulation. CDR3 residues: CASNPTGGAEQFF. The CDR3 nucleotides are TGTGCCAGCAATCCGACAGGGGGCGCCGAGCAGTTCTTC.